The following is a TCR beta chain sequence with its context. Antigen unknown. CDR3 length: 14 residues. V dropped 6 bases and J dropped 10 bases, with 20 bases sitting between them. MiXCR, applied by TCRdb to the reads, yields one record per CDR3 protein. The sample consists of about 37,000 distinct CDR3 sequences, about 48% of them appearing once. The entry originates in a study of T cell repertoires in cytomegalovirus infection. General study results and limits: Adding up the frequency of public TCR beta families identified people who carried CMV plus the relevant HLA.

The chain has TRBV12-3 or TRBV12-4 and TRBJ2-3; a possible D gene is TRBD2 (6 bases). Source: CD8+ T cells from cultured PBMCs, taken from culture after CMV antigen stimulation. The sequence derives from a human donor in good health (CMV status not recorded). Some clones in this sample may be carry-over from other donors' samples. The CDR3 spells CASSHPAGTAPQYF. The CDR3 region has the DNA TGTGCCAGCAGCCACCCCGCGGGGACGGCTCCGCAGTATTTT.